This passage covers 10 T cell receptor beta chains from one sample sequenced in a study of technical replicates of blood from several donors. This table comes from immunoSEQ multiplex PCR, and its TCRdb copy is limited to in-frame clones, with some not included. Of 95,000 to 100,000 clones in the sample, under 96% were seen once. The sequencing sample was made of T cells isolated from PBMCs. The origin of the receptors is a human donor in good health.

J is TRBJ1-1 and V is TRBV9; 7 positions match TRBD1. V lost 0 bases, J lost 7 bases, and 9 bases stayed unmatched. The CDR3 is made up of 15 amino acids. The germline CDR1 and CDR2 sequences are SGDLS and YYNGEE. Here the CDR3 DNA reads TGTGCCAGCAGCGTAGTTAGCACATACAGGGGTGAAGCTTTCTTT. This gives the protein CASSVVSTYRGEAFF. The variable domain in full, with the rest retrieved from reference TRBV9 and TRBJ1-1, is DSGVTQTPKHLITATGQRVTLRCSPRSGDLSVYWYQQSLDQGLQFLIQYYNGEERAKGNILERFSAQQFPDLHSELNLSSLELGDSALYFCASSVVSTYRGEAFFGQGTRLTVV.

V is TRBV7-2 and J is TRBJ2-7; tentative D call: TRBD1 (6 bases). CDR3 size: 13 residues. The ends were cut back, 6 bases at V and 2 bases at J, with 11 bases in the middle. Germline V gene data show CDR1 as SGHTA and CDR2 as FQGNSA. In nucleotides, the CDR3 is TGTGCCAGCAGTCCGCAGGGGACCTACGAGCAGTACTTC. It encodes CASSPQGTYEQYF.

In its sample, this clone was seen a few times. At one boundary the junction diverges from the germline segment, which might be a read error. This chain uses TRBV14 with TRBJ1-1; D not resolved. CDR1 is SGHDN, CDR2 FVKESK, per germline. This CDR3 region has 13 residues. CDR3 in amino acids: CASSQVSGSPLGF. The CDR3 DNA follows: TGTGCCAGCAGCCAGGTCTCCGGATCTCCTCTAGGCTTT.

This chain uses TRBV6-1 with TRBJ2-7, with 12 bases lining up with TRBD2. The J segment lost 4 bases and the V segment lost 4 bases, leaving 2 bases of the junction unmatched. The CDR3 runs 14 residues. CDR1 is MNHNS and CDR2 is SASEGT in the germline V gene. The CDR3 coding sequence is TGTGCCAGCAGTGCGACTAGCGGGGGTTACGAGCAGTACTTC. This encodes CASSATSGGYEQYF.

The CDR3 reads CASVSGTVFYEQYF. Written as DNA, the CDR3 is TGTGCCAGCGTGTCCGGGACAGTCTTCTACGAGCAGTACTTC. The chain carries TRBV21-1 and TRBJ2-7; the table's D call, TRBD1, was not checked against the DNA. TRBV21-1 is labeled a pseudogene. The CDR3 contains 14 residues.

The gene calls are TRBV30 and TRBJ2-3, with 8 positions matching TRBD2. Germline V gene sequence: CDR1 GTSNPN, CDR2 SVGIG (reference sequence). The CDR3 totals 18 residues. Germline trimming cut 3 bases from V and 2 bases from J; bases unmatched to any gene: 16. Here the CDR3 reads CAWRYRPGGVLYTDTQYF. Here the CDR3 DNA reads TGTGCCTGGAGATATCGACCGGGGGGGGTTCTCTACACAGATACGCAGTATTTT.

This clone appeared a single time. The chain links TRBV6-5 to TRBJ2-1; D unresolved. V was clipped by 8 bases and J by 0 bases, with 8 bases between them. The V gene's germline CDR1 is MNHEY and CDR2 SVGAGI. The CDR3 is made up of 13 amino acids. The CDR3 DNA sequence: TGTGCCAGCGGCCGAAGCTCCTACAATGAGCAGTTCTTC. This codes for CASGRSSYNEQFF.

The rearrangement uses TRBV11-3 and TRBJ2-7; TRBD1 aligns across 8 bases. Germline V gives CDR1 SGHNT, CDR2 YENEEA. The CDR3 covers 15 residues. The V gene end was trimmed by 4 bases and the J gene end by 5 bases; junction bases not matched to a gene: 10. The CDR3 DNA reads as TGTGCCAGCAGCTCCTCAACAGGGGGTTTTAACGAGCAGTACTTC. As protein: CASSSSTGGFNEQYF.

The chain is built from TRBV27 and TRBJ1-2; perhaps TRBD1 as D (5 bases). Between the trimmed V and J ends, which lost 1 base and 4 bases, there was a span of 10 bases. This CDR3 is built from 14 residues. Germline V gene data show CDR1 as MNHEY and CDR2 as SMNVEV (reference sequence). The CDR3 DNA is TGTGCCAGCAGTTTATACGCAGGGATCTATGGCTACACCTTC. This codes for CASSLYAGIYGYTF.

The table lists this clone with a count of one. The V gene is TRBV5-1, the J gene TRBJ2-1, with D possibly matching TRBD1 (6 bases). CDR3 length: 13 residues. Trimming removed 1 base at V and 9 bases at J, with 11 bases between. CDR1 is SGHRS, CDR2 YFSETQ, per germline. DNA for the CDR3: TGCGCCAGCAGCTTGATGATCAGGGGTGAGCAGTTCTTC. This codes for CASSLMIRGEQFF.